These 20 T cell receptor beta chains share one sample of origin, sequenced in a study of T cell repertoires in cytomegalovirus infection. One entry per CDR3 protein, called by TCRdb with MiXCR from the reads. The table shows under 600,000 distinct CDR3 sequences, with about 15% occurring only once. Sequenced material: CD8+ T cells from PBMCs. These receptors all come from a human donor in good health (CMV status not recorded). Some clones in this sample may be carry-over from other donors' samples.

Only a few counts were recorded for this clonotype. CDR3 sequence (DNA): TGTGCCGCACGGCGGTCCGAGGCCGACGAGCAGTACTTC. Residues: CAARRSEADEQYF. The V and J genes are TRBV27 and TRBJ2-7, with unresolved D. Germline V CDR1 and CDR2: MNHEY, SMNVEV (reference sequence). The CDR3 extends over 13 amino acids. The V end was cut by 11 bases, the J end by 5 bases, with 19 bases between.

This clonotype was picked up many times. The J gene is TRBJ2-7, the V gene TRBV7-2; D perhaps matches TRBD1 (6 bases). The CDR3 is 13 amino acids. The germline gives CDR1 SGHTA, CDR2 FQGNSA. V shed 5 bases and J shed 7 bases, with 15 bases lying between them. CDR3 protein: CASSQITGKEQYF. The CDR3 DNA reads TGTGCCAGCAGCCAGATAACAGGGAAGGAGCAGTACTTC.

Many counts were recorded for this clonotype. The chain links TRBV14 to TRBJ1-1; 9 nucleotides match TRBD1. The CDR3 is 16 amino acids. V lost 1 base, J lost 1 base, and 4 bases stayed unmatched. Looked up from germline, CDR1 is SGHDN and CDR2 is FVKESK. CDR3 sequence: CASSQGTGASNTEAFF. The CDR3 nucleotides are TGTGCCAGCAGCCAAGGGACAGGGGCTTCGAACACTGAAGCTTTCTTT.

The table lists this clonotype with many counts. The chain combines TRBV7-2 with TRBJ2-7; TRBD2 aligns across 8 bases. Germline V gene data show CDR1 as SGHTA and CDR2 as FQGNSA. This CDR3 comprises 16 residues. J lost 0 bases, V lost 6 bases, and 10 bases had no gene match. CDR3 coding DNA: TGTGCCAGCAGACCTTCCGGGACTAGTACCTCCTACGAGCAGTACTTC. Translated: CASRPSGTSTSYEQYF.

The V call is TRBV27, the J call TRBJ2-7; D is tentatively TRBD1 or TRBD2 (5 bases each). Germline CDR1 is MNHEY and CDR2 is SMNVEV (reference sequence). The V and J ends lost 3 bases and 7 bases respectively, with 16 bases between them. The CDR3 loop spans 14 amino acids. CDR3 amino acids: CASSFGTDLLEQYF. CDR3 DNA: TGTGCCAGCAGTTTCGGGACGGACCTCCTGGAGCAGTACTTC.

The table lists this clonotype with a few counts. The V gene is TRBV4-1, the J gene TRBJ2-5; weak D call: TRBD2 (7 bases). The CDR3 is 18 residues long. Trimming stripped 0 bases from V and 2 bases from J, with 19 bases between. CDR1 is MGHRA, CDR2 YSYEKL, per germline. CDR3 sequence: CASSQDLGRGAKQETQYF. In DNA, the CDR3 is TGCGCCAGCAGCCAAGATCTGGGTCGGGGGGCCAAGCAAGAGACCCAGTACTTC.

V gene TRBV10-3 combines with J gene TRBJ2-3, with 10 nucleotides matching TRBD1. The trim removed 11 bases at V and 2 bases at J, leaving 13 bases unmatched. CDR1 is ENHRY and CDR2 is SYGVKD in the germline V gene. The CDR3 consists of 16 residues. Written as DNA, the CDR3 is TGTGCCGCCCAGTCCCCGGGACAGGGGATCACAGATACGCAGTATTTT. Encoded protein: CAAQSPGQGITDTQYF.

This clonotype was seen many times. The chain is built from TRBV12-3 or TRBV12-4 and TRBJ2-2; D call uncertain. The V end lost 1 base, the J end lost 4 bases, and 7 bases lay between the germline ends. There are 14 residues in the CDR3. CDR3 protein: CASSLGVPTGELFF. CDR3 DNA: TGTGCCAGCAGTTTAGGGGTTCCCACCGGGGAGCTGTTTTTT.

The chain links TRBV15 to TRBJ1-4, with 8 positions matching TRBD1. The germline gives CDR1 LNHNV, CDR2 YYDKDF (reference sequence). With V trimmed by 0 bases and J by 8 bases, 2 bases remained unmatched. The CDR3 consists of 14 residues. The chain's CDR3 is CATSRDSGGEKLFF. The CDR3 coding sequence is TGTGCCACCAGCAGAGACTCAGGGGGCGAAAAACTGTTTTTT. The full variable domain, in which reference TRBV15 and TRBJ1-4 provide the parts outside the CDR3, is DAMVIQNPRYQVTQFGKPVTLSCSQTLNHNVMYWYQQKSSQAPKLLFHYYDKDFNNEADTPDNFQSRRPNTSFCFLDIRSPGLGDTAMYLCATSRDSGGEKLFFGSGTQLSVL.

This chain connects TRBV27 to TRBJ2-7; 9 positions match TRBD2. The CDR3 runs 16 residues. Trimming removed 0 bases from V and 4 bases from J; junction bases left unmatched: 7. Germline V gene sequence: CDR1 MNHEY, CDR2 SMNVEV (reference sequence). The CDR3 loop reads CASSLSGAGGPYEQYF. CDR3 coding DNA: TGTGCCAGCAGTTTATCGGGGGCGGGAGGGCCGTACGAGCAGTACTTC.

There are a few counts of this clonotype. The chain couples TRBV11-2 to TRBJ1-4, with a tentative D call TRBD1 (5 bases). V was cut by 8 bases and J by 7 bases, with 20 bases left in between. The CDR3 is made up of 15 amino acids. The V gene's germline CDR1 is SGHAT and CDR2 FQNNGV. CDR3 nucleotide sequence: TGTGCCAGCTCAACATGGGGCCAAGAGCCTGAAAAACTGTTTTTT. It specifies CASSTWGQEPEKLFF.

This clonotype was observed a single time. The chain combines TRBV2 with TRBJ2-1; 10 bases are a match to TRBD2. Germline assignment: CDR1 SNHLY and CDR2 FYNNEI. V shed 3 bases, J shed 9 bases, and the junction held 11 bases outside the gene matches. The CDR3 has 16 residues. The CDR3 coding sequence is TGTGCCAGCAGTGACCCCGCTAGCGGGAGCCCCAGTGAGCAGTTCTTC. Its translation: CASSDPASGSPSEQFF.

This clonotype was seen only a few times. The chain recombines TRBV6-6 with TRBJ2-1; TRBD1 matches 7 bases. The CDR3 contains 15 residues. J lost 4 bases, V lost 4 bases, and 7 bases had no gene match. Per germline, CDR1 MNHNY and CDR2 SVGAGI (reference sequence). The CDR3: CASSFRQGTYNEQFF. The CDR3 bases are TGTGCCAGCAGTTTCCGACAGGGTACATACAATGAGCAGTTCTTC.

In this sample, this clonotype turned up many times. The CDR3 sequence: CASSSLEGPPVTNEQFF. The CDR3 DNA reads as TGTGCCAGCAGCTCTCTGGAAGGACCGCCTGTAACCAATGAGCAGTTCTTC. The chain links TRBV7-8 to TRBJ2-1; D is ambiguous. The CDR3 is made up of 17 amino acids. The germline V and J ends were trimmed by 4 bases and 6 bases, with 22 bases remaining between them. Germline lookup yields CDR1 SGHVS and CDR2 FQNEAQ.

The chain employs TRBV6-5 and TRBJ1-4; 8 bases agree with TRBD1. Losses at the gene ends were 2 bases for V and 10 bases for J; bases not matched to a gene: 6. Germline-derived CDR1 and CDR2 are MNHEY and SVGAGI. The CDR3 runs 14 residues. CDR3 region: CASSYGQGAVKLFF. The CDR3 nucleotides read TGTGCCAGCAGTTACGGTCAGGGGGCAGTAAAACTGTTTTTT.

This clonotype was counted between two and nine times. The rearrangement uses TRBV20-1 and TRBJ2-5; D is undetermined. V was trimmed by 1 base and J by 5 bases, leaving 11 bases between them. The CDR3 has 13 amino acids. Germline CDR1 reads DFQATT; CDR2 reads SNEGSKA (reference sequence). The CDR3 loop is CSARVTSEETQYF. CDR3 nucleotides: TGCAGTGCTAGAGTCACTTCCGAGGAGACCCAGTACTTC.

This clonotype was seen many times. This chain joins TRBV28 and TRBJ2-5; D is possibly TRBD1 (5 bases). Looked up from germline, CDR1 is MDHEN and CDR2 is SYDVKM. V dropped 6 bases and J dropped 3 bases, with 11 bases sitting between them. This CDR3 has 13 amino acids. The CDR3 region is CASSWTTEETQYF. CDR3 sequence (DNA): TGTGCCAGCAGCTGGACGACAGAAGAGACCCAGTACTTC.

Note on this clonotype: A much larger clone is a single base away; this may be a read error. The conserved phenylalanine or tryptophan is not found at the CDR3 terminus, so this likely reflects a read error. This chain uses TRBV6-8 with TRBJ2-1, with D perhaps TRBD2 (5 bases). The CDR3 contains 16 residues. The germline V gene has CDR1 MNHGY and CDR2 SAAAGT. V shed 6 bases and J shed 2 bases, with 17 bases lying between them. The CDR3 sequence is CASSGKSNTPYNEQFL. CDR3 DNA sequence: TGTGCCAGCAGCGGGAAGTCGAACACGCCCTACAATGAGCAGTTCTTA.

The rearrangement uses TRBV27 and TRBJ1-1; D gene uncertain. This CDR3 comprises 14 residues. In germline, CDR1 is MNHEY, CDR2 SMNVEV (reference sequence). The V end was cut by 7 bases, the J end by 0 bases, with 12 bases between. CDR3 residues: CASTAPGMNTEAFF. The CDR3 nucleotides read TGTGCCAGCACAGCCCCCGGGATGAACACTGAAGCTTTCTTT.

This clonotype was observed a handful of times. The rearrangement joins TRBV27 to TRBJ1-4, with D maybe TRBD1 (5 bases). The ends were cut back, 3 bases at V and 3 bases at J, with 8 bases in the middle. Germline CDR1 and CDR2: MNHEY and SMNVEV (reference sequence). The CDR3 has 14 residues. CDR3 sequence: CASSFQGANEKLFF. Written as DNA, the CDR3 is TGTGCCAGCAGTTTCCAGGGAGCTAATGAAAAACTGTTTTTT.